This T cell receptor beta chain was captured in a study of cytomegalovirus exposure and HLA in healthy donors. CDR3 length: 14 amino acids. The ends lost 8 bases at V and 5 bases at J; junction bases unmatched: 10. CDR1 and CDR2 (germline): SEHNR, FQNEAQ (reference sequence). Only a few counts were recorded for this clone. The PCR had 60 Vbeta and 13 Jbeta primers. Data came from immunoSEQ multiplex PCR; TCRdb stores just in-frame clones and leaves some out. Found here are approximately 110,000 clones, around 75% of them singletons; the top ten hold approximately 6.9%. This sequence joins TRBV7-9 and TRBJ2-3, with TRBD1 matching 7 bases. The sequence was obtained from a man aged 30 to 39 in good health and CMV-seropositive. Sequences were obtained from PBMCs. Here the CDR3 reads CASGSGTVLDTQYF. The CDR3 DNA reads as TGTGCCAGCGGGTCCGGGACAGTTTTAGATACGCAGTATTTT. Drawing the rest from reference TRBV7-9 and TRBJ2-3, the complete variable domain is DTGVSQNPRHKITKRGQNVTFRCDPISEHNRLYWYRQTLGQGPEFLTYFQNEAQLEKSRLLSDRFSAERPKGSFSTLEIQRTEQGDSAMYLCASGSGTVLDTQYFGPGTRLTVL.